This passage covers 25 T cell receptor beta chains from one sample sequenced in a study of post-analysis software for immune sequencing data. No antigen is known for these receptors. Study observations and caveats: TRBV5-6, TRBV5-1 and TRBV20-1 were among four or five TRBV segments more frequent in patients than controls.

Prepared TCR beta cDNA libraries contained unique molecular identifiers. TCRdb passed the PCR reads through MiXCR, listing each CDR3 protein once. The data contain roughly 670,000 distinct CDR3 sequences, around 60% of them singletons. Sequences were obtained from blood. Receptors were obtained from a girl aged 2 to 10 with multiple sclerosis.

The chain recombines TRBV12-3 or TRBV12-4 with TRBJ2-4; D might be TRBD1 or TRBD2, each matching 5 bases. V lost 3 bases and J lost 12, with 24 bases in between. The CDR3 length is 16 residues. The CDR3 loop reads CASSFDPRGPQLDQYF. CDR3 sequence (DNA): TGTGCCAGCAGTTTTGATCCGAGGGGCCCCCAGCTTGATCAGTACTTC.

This clonotype has more than one count but fewer than ten. CDR3 loop: CASSQLRTGEMNTEAFF. The CDR3 DNA reads TGCGCCAGCAGCCAACTACGGACAGGGGAAATGAACACTGAAGCTTTCTTT. J is TRBJ1-1 and V is TRBV5-1; 9 nucleotides match TRBD1. The CDR3 consists of 17 residues. The trim removed 4 bases at V and 0 bases at J, leaving 10 bases unmatched. Germline CDR1 reads SGHRS; CDR2 reads YFSETQ.

The CDR3 here is CASSYKQAGANVLTF. For the CDR3, the DNA is TGTGCCAGCAGTTACAAACAGGCTGGGGCCAACGTCCTGACTTTC. The V gene is TRBV6-5, the J gene TRBJ2-6, with a tentative D call TRBD1 (5 bases). The germline V gene encodes CDR1 MNHEY and CDR2 SVGAGI. Trimming left V 2 bases short and J 2 bases short, with 7 bases between. The CDR3 contains 15 residues.

This clonotype has just a few counts. V gene TRBV5-6 combines with J gene TRBJ2-1; D perhaps matches TRBD2 (5 bases). The germline V gene has CDR1 SGHDT and CDR2 YYEEEE. The CDR3 has 13 amino acids. V lost 4 bases and J lost 2, with 7 bases in between. This CDR3 reads CASSTGTYNEQFF. The CDR3, as DNA: TGTGCCAGCAGCACGGGGACCTACAATGAGCAGTTCTTC.

The chain recombines TRBV10-3 with TRBJ2-7, with TRBD1 matching over 7 bases. The CDR3 totals 14 residues. Germline V CDR1 and CDR2: ENHRY, SYGVKD. V shed 10 bases, J shed 3 bases, and the junction held 12 bases outside the gene matches. CDR3 loop: CATRPGTEVYEQYF. The CDR3 nucleotides are TGTGCCACAAGGCCCGGGACAGAAGTCTACGAGCAGTACTTC.

This clonotype was observed a handful of times. The chain is built from TRBV6-5 and TRBJ2-7; the D is unclear. The germline V gene has CDR1 MNHEY and CDR2 SVGAGI. V was cut by 0 bases and J by 3 bases, with 9 bases left in between. This CDR3 has 14 residues. CDR3 DNA: TGTGCCAGCAGTTACTCCGGCGGATACTACGAGCAGTACTTC. Its protein product is CASSYSGGYYEQYF.

The J gene is TRBJ1-1, the V gene TRBV4-2; D is uncertain. The CDR3 extends over 13 amino acids. CDR1 is LGHNA, CDR2 YNFKEQ, per germline. V was shortened by 1 base and J by 0 bases, with 3 bases between the two germline ends. Here the CDR3 reads CASSQVLNTEAFF. In DNA form, the CDR3 reads TGTGCCAGCAGCCAAGTACTGAACACTGAAGCTTTCTTT.

This clonotype was seen more than once but under ten times. The rearrangement joins TRBV4-1 to TRBJ2-5; 9 bases agree with TRBD2. The germline V gene has CDR1 MGHRA and CDR2 YSYEKL. The V gene end was trimmed by 4 bases and the J gene end by 2 bases; junction bases not matched to a gene: 5. The CDR3 extends over 15 amino acids. CDR3 loop: CASSRWTSAQETQYF. CDR3 nucleotide sequence: TGCGCCAGCAGCCGGTGGACTAGCGCTCAAGAGACCCAGTACTTC.

V and J are TRBV20-1 and TRBJ1-2, with 7 bases identical to TRBD1. With 3 bases clipped from V and 6 bases from J, the junction kept 7 bases outside the gene matches. The CDR3 has 13 residues. Germline CDR1 reads DFQATT; CDR2 reads SNEGSKA (reference sequence). The chain's CDR3 is CSASPRGEDGYTF. CDR3 coding DNA: TGCAGTGCTAGCCCCAGGGGGGAGGATGGCTACACCTTC.

This chain uses TRBV10-3 with TRBJ1-2; D possibly corresponds to TRBD1 (5 bases). This CDR3 contains 15 residues. Deletions cut 0 bases from V and 8 bases from J, with 16 bases between. Germline CDR1 and CDR2: ENHRY and SYGVKD. The CDR3: CAISESKARGPGYTF. The CDR3 DNA follows: TGTGCCATCAGTGAGTCTAAGGCCCGGGGACCCGGCTACACCTTC.

The chain employs TRBV20-1 and TRBJ1-2; the match to TRBD1 covers 7 bases. The CDR3 runs to 11 residues. Germline trimming cut 4 bases from V and 8 bases from J; bases unmatched to any gene: 4. The V gene's germline CDR1 is DFQATT and CDR2 SNEGSKA (reference sequence). The CDR3 DNA sequence: TGCAGTGCTAACAGGGGTGAGGGCTACACCTTC. It specifies CSANRGEGYTF.

A few counts support this clonotype. The gene calls are TRBV7-7 and TRBJ2-1, with D possibly being TRBD1 (5 bases). V gave up 1 base and J gave up 7 bases, with 8 bases separating them. This CDR3 spans 13 amino acids. Germline values: CDR1 SSHAT, CDR2 FNYEAQ (reference sequence). The CDR3 bases are TGTGCCAGCAGCTTAGAGGGGCGGAATGAGCAGTTCTTC. Translating gives CASSLEGRNEQFF.

This clonotype was seen only a few times. This chain's CDR3 is CASSLGSGGAGETQYF. CDR3 DNA: TGTGCCAGCAGCTTGGGGAGCGGGGGGGCCGGGGAGACCCAGTACTTC. The chain links TRBV7-8 to TRBJ2-5; 10 bases are shared with TRBD2. CDR3 length: 16 residues. Germline CDR1 reads SGHVS; CDR2 reads FQNEAQ. V shed 3 bases and J 5 bases; nucleotides not matched to a gene: 9.

This clonotype was counted only a few times. V and J are TRBV5-1 and TRBJ2-5; 10 positions match TRBD1. Trimming removed 4 bases from V and 2 bases from J; junction bases left unmatched: 5. The CDR3 length is 15 residues. Germline V lookup: CDR1 SGHRS, CDR2 YFSETQ. In DNA form, the CDR3 reads TGCGCCAGCAGCCTGGGGACAGGGGCGCAAGAGACCCAGTACTTC. The encoded protein is CASSLGTGAQETQYF.

This rearrangement joins TRBV5-6 to TRBJ2-3; 9 nucleotides align to TRBD1. This CDR3 spans 16 amino acids. The V gene's germline CDR1 is SGHDT and CDR2 YYEEEE. Unmatched junction bases numbered 7, after V lost 4 bases and J lost 1 base. The CDR3 DNA reads as TGTGCCAGCAGCGGGGGACAGGGACGAGGCACAGATACGCAGTATTTT. It translates to CASSGGQGRGTDTQYF.

The chain is built from TRBV12-3 or TRBV12-4 and TRBJ2-7; 7 bases are shared with TRBD1. The CDR3 has 16 amino acids. J lost 5 bases, V lost 0 bases, and 10 bases had no gene match. The CDR3 spells CASSLASSGQGDEQYF. For the CDR3, the DNA is TGTGCCAGCAGTTTAGCGTCCTCAGGGCAGGGGGACGAGCAGTACTTC.

Concerning this clonotype: The junction shows a germline mismatch at one end, possibly a read error. V usage is TRBV5-1 and J usage is TRBJ2-6; TRBD1 might be the D (5 bases). The length of the CDR3 is 15 residues. The germline CDR1 and CDR2 sequences are SGHRS and YFSETQ. CDR3 in DNA: TGCGCCAGCAGCTTAACCACCTCTGGGGCCAACGTCCCGACTTTC. Protein product: CASSLTTSGANVPTF.

This clonotype was picked up a small number of times. The rearrangement links TRBV10-2 to TRBJ2-7; D is ambiguous. Germline V gene lookup returns CDR1 WSHSY and CDR2 SAAADI. The CDR3 extends over 15 amino acids. V lost 6 bases and J 3 bases, leaving 18 bases between the germline ends. CDR3 in DNA: TGCGCCAGCAGCACCTTTAGAGTCCTAATCTACGAGCAGTACTTC. Translation: CASSTFRVLIYEQYF.

This clonotype has a single count. The rearrangement joins TRBV7-2 to TRBJ2-3; no clear D gene. The CDR3 extends over 17 amino acids. Trimming cost V 1 base and J 1 base, with 15 bases left between them. CDR1 is SGHTA, CDR2 FQGNSA, per germline. CDR3 coding DNA: TGTGCCAGCAGCTTAGTGGGCCCCCGATTGGGCACAGATACGCAGTATTTT. Protein product: CASSLVGPRLGTDTQYF. The complete variable domain, with remaining parts taken from reference TRBV7-2 and TRBJ2-3, reads GAGVSQSPSNKVTEKGKDVELRCDPISGHTALYWYRQSLGQGLEFLIYFQGNSAPDKSGLPSDRFSAERTGGSVSTLTIQRTQQEDSAVYLCASSLVGPRLGTDTQYFGPGTRLTVL.

CDR3 in amino acids: CAISESGSYGYTF. CDR3 DNA: TGTGCCATCAGTGAGTCGGGCAGCTATGGCTACACCTTC. The rearrangement uses TRBV10-3 and TRBJ1-2; unclear D gene. V shed 0 bases and J shed 4 bases, with 6 bases lying between them. This CDR3 has 13 residues. Germline CDR1 ENHRY, CDR2 SYGVKD.

The rearrangement joins TRBV10-3 to TRBJ1-2; no clear D gene. The CDR3 runs 15 residues. Trimming took off 0 bases at V and 3 bases at J, with 11 bases between the two ends. Germline V gene data show CDR1 as ENHRY and CDR2 as SYGVKD. In DNA, the CDR3 is TGTGCCATCAGTGAGTCGGCTAGATTAGACTATGGCTACACCTTC. This encodes CAISESARLDYGYTF.

The rearrangement links TRBV29-1 to TRBJ2-3; tentative D call: TRBD1 (5 bases). This CDR3 contains 14 residues. Trimming cost V 0 bases and J 2 bases, with 9 bases left between them. Germline CDR1 is SQVTM and CDR2 is ANQGSEA. The CDR3 DNA reads as TGCAGCGTTGAAGATCTAGGGGCCACAGATACGCAGTATTTT. It translates to CSVEDLGATDTQYF.

The rearrangement uses TRBV6-2 or TRBV6-3 and TRBJ2-6; 7 nucleotides agree with TRBD1. The germline V gene encodes CDR1 MNHEY and CDR2 SVGEGT. V was pared by 6 bases and J by 7 bases, with 9 bases of the junction left unmatched. This CDR3 has 15 amino acids. The CDR3 here is CASSLGTVRANVLTF. DNA of the CDR3: TGTGCCAGCAGCCTTGGGACAGTCCGAGCCAACGTCCTGACTTTC.

The chain has TRBV7-9 and TRBJ1-1; D not certain. CDR1 and CDR2 from the germline V gene are SEHNR and FQNEAQ (reference sequence). The V end lost 1 base, the J end lost 1 base, and 10 bases lay between the germline ends. The CDR3 covers 15 residues. The CDR3 region is CASSLGAGRNTEAFF. CDR3 nucleotide sequence: TGTGCCAGCAGCTTAGGAGCAGGACGGAACACTGAAGCTTTCTTT.

The chain recombines TRBV12-3 or TRBV12-4 with TRBJ2-7; unclear D gene. The CDR3 has 11 residues. Between the trimmed V and J ends, which lost 8 bases and 0 bases, there was a span of 5 bases. CDR3 coding DNA: TGTGCCAGCGCGAGCTCCTACGAGCAGTACTTC. It encodes CASASSYEQYF.